Below, 27 T cell receptor beta chains from the same sample are listed, as sequenced in a study of T cell clones after liver transplantation. Here immunoSEQ multiplex PCR was the method, and the copy in TCRdb shows in-frame clones only, minus some. The sample holds about 80,000 clones, about 82% seen once. Specimen: CD4+ T cells from blood, collected around 45 months after liver transplant. These receptor sequences come from a human patient who received a liver transplant. Some T cells may be transferred from the graft donor.

The chain carries TRBV27 and TRBJ2-7; the match to TRBD1 covers 8 bases. Trimming removed 2 bases from V and 0 bases from J; junction bases left unmatched: 0. The CDR3 runs to 14 residues. The germline CDR1 and CDR2 sequences are MNHEY and SMNVEV (reference sequence). The CDR3, as DNA: TGTGCCAGCAGTTTACAGGGGGCCTCCTACGAGCAGTACTTC. Its translation is CASSLQGASYEQYF.

This rearrangement joins TRBV28 to TRBJ2-1; the match to TRBD1 covers 9 bases. Germline-derived CDR1 and CDR2 are MDHEN and SYDVKM. V gave up 1 base and J gave up 7 bases; unmatched junction bases: 8. The CDR3 is 16 residues long. CDR3 loop: CASSLYRGQGRNEQFF. In DNA form, the CDR3 reads TGTGCCAGCAGTTTATACAGGGGACAGGGTAGGAATGAGCAGTTCTTC. The whole variable domain, filled in from reference TRBV28 and TRBJ2-1, reads DVKVTQSSRYLVKRTGEKVFLECVQDMDHENMFWYRQDPGLGLRLIYFSYDVKMKEKGDIPEGYSVSREKKERFSLILESASTNQTSMYLCASSLYRGQGRNEQFFGPGTRLTVL.

The rearrangement uses TRBV28 and TRBJ1-4; the D is unclear. Germline CDR1 MDHEN, CDR2 SYDVKM. The length of the CDR3 is 11 residues. V was shortened by 4 bases and J by 8 bases, with 5 bases between the two germline ends. The CDR3 DNA sequence: TGTGCCAGCAGTTCTGGGGAAAAACTGTTTTTT. Translation: CASSSGEKLFF. Together with reference TRBV28 and TRBJ1-4, the CDR3 gives the full variable domain: DVKVTQSSRYLVKRTGEKVFLECVQDMDHENMFWYRQDPGLGLRLIYFSYDVKMKEKGDIPEGYSVSREKKERFSLILESASTNQTSMYLCASSSGEKLFFGSGTQLSVL.

The rearrangement joins TRBV7-2 to TRBJ1-5; D is uncertain. Germline lookup yields CDR1 SGHTA and CDR2 FQGNSA. This CDR3 is 15 amino acids long. V lost 8 bases, J lost 0 bases, and 14 bases lay in between. CDR3: CASSLLGVSNQPQHF. CDR3 in DNA: TGTGCCAGCTCTCTACTTGGGGTTAGCAATCAGCCCCAGCATTTT.

J is TRBJ2-7 and V is TRBV9; TRBD1 agrees at 8 bases. The length of the CDR3 is 14 residues. V was clipped by 0 bases and J by 7 bases; unmatched bases: 6. Germline V gene sequence: CDR1 SGDLS, CDR2 YYNGEE. CDR3 protein: CASSVAWDRPEQYF. CDR3 nucleotide sequence: TGTGCCAGCAGCGTAGCCTGGGACAGGCCTGAGCAGTACTTC.

J is TRBJ1-2 and V is TRBV5-4; D ambiguous. This CDR3 has 14 residues. V lost 5 bases and J lost 1, with 12 bases in between. Germline CDR1 SGHNT, CDR2 YYREEE (reference sequence). The CDR3 nucleotides are TGTGCCAGCAGAACGAGCCTCCTTAACTATGGCTACACCTTC. Protein product: CASRTSLLNYGYTF.

The CDR3 coding sequence is TGTGCCATCAGTGCAGGGAGAGCGGGAATGGCCGAGCAGTACTTC. Encoded protein: CAISAGRAGMAEQYF. The chain recombines TRBV10-3 with TRBJ2-7; 7 bases fit TRBD2. The junction had 12 bases not matched to a gene; V was cut back by 4 bases and J by 6 bases. The CDR3 has 15 residues. From germline, CDR1 is ENHRY and CDR2 SYGVKD.

This chain connects TRBV6-4 to TRBJ2-1; possibly TRBD2 for D (5 bases). Germline loops: CDR1 MRHNA, CDR2 SNTAGT. V was clipped by 1 base and J by 7 bases, with 14 bases between them. The CDR3 loop spans 15 amino acids. The CDR3: CASSDYGLAMNEQFF. The CDR3 nucleotides read TGTGCCAGCAGTGACTACGGGCTAGCCATGAATGAGCAGTTCTTC.

The CDR3 loop reads CASVIMGGIGQFF. Written as DNA, the CDR3 is TGTGCCAGCGTGATAATGGGGGGCATAGGGCAGTTCTTC. V and J are TRBV6-1 and TRBJ2-1; D tentatively fits TRBD1 or TRBD2 (6 bases each). The CDR3 loop spans 13 amino acids. Trimming pared 8 bases from V and 12 bases from J, leaving 20 bases between. Germline CDR1 and CDR2: MNHNS and SASEGT.

This chain joins TRBV5-1 and TRBJ2-7, with TRBD2 identical over 10 bases. Trimming at V came to 0 bases and at J to 7 bases, leaving 13 bases not matched to a gene. The CDR3 is made up of 17 amino acids. Per germline, CDR1 SGHRS and CDR2 YFSETQ. DNA of the CDR3: TGCGCCAGCAGCTTGGATCGAGCGGGAGGGCCCATCGGAGAGCAGTACTTC. Residues: CASSLDRAGGPIGEQYF. Drawing the rest from reference TRBV5-1 and TRBJ2-7, the complete variable domain is KAGVTQTPRYLIKTRGQQVTLSCSPISGHRSVSWYQQTPGQGLQFLFEYFSETQRNKGNFPGRFSGRQFSNSRSEMNVSTLELGDSALYLCASSLDRAGGPIGEQYFGPGTRLTVT.

J is TRBJ1-5 and V is TRBV6-1; weak D call: TRBD1 (6 bases). The V gene's germline CDR1 is MNHNS and CDR2 SASEGT. The CDR3 covers 15 residues. V was trimmed by 4 bases and J by 6 bases, leaving 16 bases between them. The CDR3 loop is CASSARGLGAQPQHF. CDR3 DNA sequence: TGTGCCAGCAGTGCGAGGGGGTTGGGGGCTCAGCCCCAGCATTTT.

This chain connects TRBV5-1 to TRBJ1-3; D not resolved. Germline CDR1 is SGHRS and CDR2 is YFSETQ. This CDR3 is built from 15 residues. Trimming removed 2 bases from V and 0 bases from J, with 9 bases in between. The CDR3 DNA reads as TGCGCCAGCAGCTTTGGGGTTTACTCTGGAAACACCATATATTTT. This encodes CASSFGVYSGNTIYF.

This clone has only one observation. V usage is TRBV5-1 and J usage is TRBJ2-6; D is ambiguous. The CDR3 totals 14 residues. V lost 4 bases, J lost 4 bases, and 9 bases lay in between. CDR1 SGHRS and CDR2 YFSETQ come from the germline V gene. In DNA form, the CDR3 reads TGCGCCAGCAGCGATCGGTCAGGGGCCAACGTCCTGACTTTC. As protein: CASSDRSGANVLTF.

The V and J genes are TRBV7-2 and TRBJ2-7; D may match TRBD1 or TRBD2 (6 bases each). This CDR3 is built from 16 residues. Germline CDR1 and CDR2: SGHTA and FQGNSA. Trimming stripped 5 bases from V and 1 base from J, with 18 bases between. DNA of the CDR3: TGTGCCAGCAGCCCAAAAGGGGGGAGCCGTTCCTACGAGCAGTACTTC. Protein: CASSPKGGSRSYEQYF.

This sequence joins TRBV6-5 and TRBJ1-4; D not certain. The V gene lost 5 bases and the J gene lost 6 bases, with 10 bases spanning the gap. Germline lookup yields CDR1 MNHEY and CDR2 SVGAGI. The CDR3 sequence is 13 residues long. CDR3 in DNA: TGTGCCAGCAGTCCCCCGGGCCATGAAAAACTGTTTTTT. This codes for CASSPPGHEKLFF.

The chain joins TRBV5-4 to TRBJ1-3; TRBD1 aligns across 7 bases. V shed 0 bases and J 4 bases; nucleotides not matched to a gene: 4. The CDR3 spans 15 residues. Germline CDR1 and CDR2: SGHNT and YYREEE (reference sequence). The CDR3 reads CASSLEGARGNTIYF. CDR3 DNA sequence: TGTGCCAGCAGCTTGGAGGGGGCGCGCGGAAACACCATATATTTT.

This clone was found once. The chain carries TRBV7-2 and TRBJ1-4; D is ambiguous. The V end was cut by 5 bases, the J end by 0 bases, with 16 bases between. In germline, CDR1 is SGHTA, CDR2 FQGNSA. The CDR3 has 17 residues. CDR3 in DNA: TGTGCCAGCAGCCCACCTTTTGCGGGGACAACTAATGAAAAACTGTTTTTT. It encodes CASSPPFAGTTNEKLFF.

The J gene is TRBJ2-7, the V gene TRBV5-1, with 7 bases aligning to TRBD1. Germline CDR1 is SGHRS and CDR2 is YFSETQ. The CDR3 totals 15 residues. The junction had 10 bases not matched to a gene; V was cut back by 4 bases and J by 3 bases. The CDR3 here is CASSITDRSNYEQYF. CDR3 in DNA: TGCGCCAGCAGCATAACGGACAGGAGCAACTACGAGCAGTACTTC.

V usage is TRBV27 and J usage is TRBJ1-2; D gene uncertain. The CDR3 spans 19 residues. The germline V and J ends were trimmed by 1 base and 4 bases, with 25 bases remaining between them. From germline, CDR1 is MNHEY and CDR2 SMNVEV (reference sequence). Written as DNA, the CDR3 is TGTGCCAGCAGTTTATTTGATAAGGCGGGCCCACTGCCCCTCTATGGCTACACCTTC. Protein product: CASSLFDKAGPLPLYGYTF.

J is TRBJ1-1 and V is TRBV18, with 7 positions matching TRBD1. V shed 6 bases and J 5 bases; nucleotides not matched to a gene: 12. The CDR3 loop spans 15 amino acids. Per the germline V gene, CDR1 is KGHSH and CDR2 is LQKENI. CDR3 nucleotide sequence: TGTGCCAGCTCTTTTGAAGCGGGACAGACGACTGAAGCTTTCTTT. Amino acids: CASSFEAGQTTEAFF. The full variable domain, its missing parts supplied by reference TRBV18 and TRBJ1-1, is NAGVMQNPRHLVRRRGQEARLRCSPMKGHSHVYWYRQLPEEGLKFMVYLQKENIIDESGMPKERFSAEFPKEGPSILRIQQVVRGDSAAYFCASSFEAGQTTEAFFGQGTRLTVV.

V is TRBV10-3 and J is TRBJ2-7, with 11 bases fitting TRBD2. The CDR3 spans 15 residues. Germline CDR1 reads ENHRY; CDR2 reads SYGVKD. Losses at the gene ends were 6 bases for V and 2 bases for J; bases not matched to a gene: 6. The CDR3 here is CAISGLAGGPYEQYF. DNA of the CDR3: TGTGCCATCAGCGGACTAGCGGGCGGTCCCTACGAGCAGTACTTC.

The V call is TRBV30, the J call TRBJ2-1; 9 nucleotides align to TRBD2. The CDR3 length is 14 residues. From germline, CDR1 is GTSNPN and CDR2 SVGIG (reference sequence). After removal of 4 bases from V and 5 bases from J, the junction contained 6 bases not matched to a gene. CDR3 amino acids: CAWKGRLADNEQFF. DNA of the CDR3: TGTGCCTGGAAAGGGCGACTAGCGGACAATGAGCAGTTCTTC. The full variable domain, rest sourced from reference TRBV30 and TRBJ2-1, is SQTIHQWPATLVQPVGSPLSLECTVEGTSNPNLYWYRQAAGRGLQLLFYSVGIGQISSEVPQNLSASRPQDRQFILSSKKLLLSDSGFYLCAWKGRLADNEQFFGPGTRLTVL.

This clone was seen repeatedly, ten times or more. The CDR3 nucleotides are TGTGCCAGCAGCTTCAGTCCCGGGACAGCGCCGGGCTACAATGAGCAGTTCTTC. This sequence encodes CASSFSPGTAPGYNEQFF. This sequence joins TRBV7-6 and TRBJ2-1, with 7 bases that match TRBD1. Trimming cost V 3 bases and J 3 bases; bases outside gene matches: 14. The CDR3 sequence is 18 residues long. CDR1 and CDR2 (germline): SGHVS, FNYEAQ.

The chain joins TRBV5-1 to TRBJ2-3; 8 bases line up with TRBD1. V lost 4 bases and J lost 4; bases outside the gene matches: 5. The CDR3 is 14 residues long. CDR1 is SGHRS, CDR2 YFSETQ, per germline. DNA for the CDR3: TGCGCCAGCAGCCCCACAGGGGGATCAGATACGCAGTATTTT. Its protein product is CASSPTGGSDTQYF.

The rearrangement joins TRBV5-1 to TRBJ1-1; 7 positions agree with TRBD1. The ends lost 2 bases at V and 3 bases at J; junction bases unmatched: 4. This CDR3 spans 14 amino acids. Looked up from germline, CDR1 is SGHRS and CDR2 is YFSETQ. CDR3 amino acids: CASSLRQGDTEAFF. The CDR3 bases are TGCGCCAGCAGCTTAAGACAGGGCGACACTGAAGCTTTCTTT.

This chain links TRBV5-1 with TRBJ2-5, with 7 bases identical to TRBD2. The germline V gene has CDR1 SGHRS and CDR2 YFSETQ. The CDR3 spans 14 residues. The V gene end was trimmed by 2 bases and the J gene end by 4 bases; junction bases not matched to a gene: 5. The CDR3 sequence is CASSFGAGIETQYF. The CDR3 DNA is TGCGCCAGCAGCTTCGGAGCGGGAATAGAGACCCAGTACTTC.

The rearrangement links TRBV9 to TRBJ1-1; D is possibly TRBD1 (5 bases). Trimming stripped 0 bases from V and 5 bases from J, with 20 bases between. The CDR3 is 17 residues long. Germline V gene lookup returns CDR1 SGDLS and CDR2 YYNGEE. CDR3 sequence reads: CASSVGQGQQALTEAFF. For the CDR3, the DNA is TGTGCCAGCAGCGTAGGCCAGGGTCAACAGGCCTTAACTGAAGCTTTCTTT.